Sequencing of this T cell receptor (beta chain) was carried out in a study of T cell changes during pregnancy in multiple sclerosis. The CDR3 consists of 16 residues. V dropped 2 bases and J dropped 4; count of bases not matched to a gene: 10. From germline, CDR1 is GTSNPN and CDR2 SVGIG (reference sequence). TCRdb's copy holds only in-frame clones and misses some; the assay was immunoSEQ multiplex PCR. Counted here are tens of thousands of clones, about nine tenths occurring once; the ten biggest clones make up about 0.65%. The sequence was obtained from a female donor with multiple sclerosis, enrolled in a pregnancy study. This chain links TRBV30 with TRBJ2-1, with TRBD2 identical over 8 bases. Sample: CD4+ T cells from peripheral blood mononuclear cells, taken before pregnancy. CDR3 DNA: TGTGCCTGGAGTTCCGGGTTAGCGGGACGGTACAATGAGCAGTTCTTC. Encoded protein: CAWSSGLAGRYNEQFF.